These 6 T cell receptor beta chains share one sample of origin, sequenced in a study of T cells in Graves' hyperthyroidism and ophthalmopathy. Amplified TCR beta CDR3 regions came from RNA transcripts. The study used the HTBI primer set for a first-round RT-PCR of the TCR CDR3. TCRdb independently ran MiXCR on the multiplex PCR reads; one entry per CDR3 protein. The table has about 480,000 distinct CDR3 sequences, roughly a quarter seen once. Sequencing was carried out using blood. Receptors originate from a woman in her 30s with Graves' ophthalmopathy.

J is TRBJ2-7 and V is TRBV4-3, with D perhaps given as TRBD1 or TRBD2 (5 bases each). This CDR3 is built from 14 residues. Trimming took 0 bases from V and 3 from J, leaving 9 bases between them. Germline lookup yields CDR1 LGHNA and CDR2 YSLEER. The CDR3 DNA reads as TGCGCCAGCAGCCAAGATTGGGGGAACTACGAGCAGTACTTC. It specifies CASSQDWGNYEQYF.

This clonotype was counted a few times. The V and J genes are TRBV5-1 and TRBJ1-1, with 7 bases lining up with TRBD1. CDR3 length equals 12 residues. V gave up 3 bases and J gave up 11 bases; unmatched junction bases: 7. The germline V gene has CDR1 SGHRS and CDR2 YFSETQ. CDR3 coding DNA: TGCGCCAGCAGCTCCCCAGGGGGTCACGCTTTCTTT. Translation gives CASSSPGGHAFF.

This clonotype was observed at least ten times. The CDR3 DNA follows: TGTGCCAGCAGTTCCGGACAGGGGAACATTCAGTACTTC. Translating it yields CASSSGQGNIQYF. V gene TRBV6-2 or TRBV6-3 combines with J gene TRBJ2-4, with 9 nucleotides matching TRBD1. The CDR3 is 13 amino acids. CDR1 is MNHEY and CDR2 is SVGEGT in the germline V gene. Trimming at V came to 4 bases and at J to 7 bases, leaving 2 bases not matched to a gene.

This clonotype was recorded a few times. V gene TRBV28 combines with J gene TRBJ1-3; D not certain. The CDR3 runs to 15 residues. Trimming shortened V by 1 base and J by 0 bases, and 7 bases separated the two germline ends. Germline CDR1 is MDHEN and CDR2 is SYDVKM. The CDR3 sequence is CASSLSRDSGNTIYF. The CDR3 nucleotides read TGTGCCAGCAGTTTATCACGTGACTCTGGAAACACCATATATTTT.

The chain recombines TRBV6-2 or TRBV6-3 with TRBJ1-1, with 7 bases lining up with TRBD1. Unmatched junction bases numbered 13, after V lost 2 bases and J lost 1 base. Germline V lookup: CDR1 MNHEY, CDR2 SVGEGT. The CDR3 is made up of 18 amino acids. CDR3 DNA: TGTGCCAGCAGTTACAATCCCTTCCGACAGGGCCAGAACACTGAAGCTTTCTTT. As protein: CASSYNPFRQGQNTEAFF.

This clonotype was seen at least ten times. This chain links TRBV11-1 with TRBJ2-7, with 10 bases fitting TRBD1. J gave up 6 bases and V 0 bases, and 8 bases lay outside the gene matches. Germline V gene lookup returns CDR1 SGHAT and CDR2 FQDESV (reference sequence). CDR3 length equals 16 residues. Here the CDR3 reads CASSLAGQGLPREQYF. The CDR3 region has the DNA TGTGCCAGCAGCTTAGCGGGACAGGGGCTGCCCCGCGAGCAGTACTTC.